The 24 T cell receptor beta chains below come from one sample, sequenced in a study of cytomegalovirus exposure and HLA in healthy donors. The study ran its PCR with 60 Vbeta and 13 Jbeta primers. The data were produced by immunoSEQ multiplex PCR, yet TCRdb's version contains in-frame clones alone and is incomplete. This sample has 110,000 to 150,000 clones, with roughly 9.7% found just once. The sample taken for sequencing was PBMCs. These receptors came from a man between 50 and 59 years old in good health and CMV-seronegative.

The V call is TRBV2, the J call TRBJ2-5, with 7 positions matching TRBD1. This CDR3 is 14 amino acids long. V trimming: 6 bases; J trimming: 5 bases; junction bases outside the gene matches: 9. CDR1 and CDR2 from the germline V gene are SNHLY and FYNNEI. This CDR3 is CASRGGSGLETQYF. As DNA, the CDR3 is TGTGCCAGCAGAGGGGGCAGCGGACTGGAGACCCAGTACTTC.

This clone was seen more than once but under ten times. The V and J genes are TRBV19 and TRBJ1-1; TRBD1 matches 9 bases. Germline CDR1 is LNHDA and CDR2 is SQIVND (reference sequence). The CDR3 is 15 amino acids. V was clipped by 1 base and J by 5 bases; unmatched bases: 5. This CDR3 reads CASSIGRQGVTEAFF. In DNA form, the CDR3 reads TGTGCCAGTAGTATAGGTAGACAGGGGGTGACTGAAGCTTTCTTT.

J is TRBJ2-5 and V is TRBV9; TRBD2 matches at 11 bases. Looked up from germline, CDR1 is SGDLS and CDR2 is YYNGEE. With V trimmed by 0 bases and J by 4 bases, 8 bases remained unmatched. This CDR3 comprises 17 residues. CDR3 protein: CASSVGSSGRAGETQYF. The CDR3 DNA is TGTGCCAGCAGCGTAGGGAGTAGCGGGAGGGCCGGAGAGACCCAGTACTTC.

The chain carries TRBV2 and TRBJ2-7; 8 bases align to TRBD1. Germline CDR1 is SNHLY and CDR2 is FYNNEI. After removal of 4 bases from V and 3 bases from J, the junction contained 2 bases not matched to a gene. This CDR3 region has 13 residues. The CDR3 sequence: CASSGTGGYEQYF. In DNA form, the CDR3 reads TGTGCCAGCAGTGGAACAGGGGGCTACGAGCAGTACTTC.

This clone was recorded a few times. V is TRBV6-1 and J is TRBJ2-7, with 11 bases fitting TRBD2. The J segment lost 1 base and the V segment lost 4 bases, leaving 6 bases of the junction unmatched. The CDR3 is made up of 16 amino acids. From germline, CDR1 is MNHNS and CDR2 SASEGT. The CDR3 spells CASSAILAGVSYEQYF. The DNA of the CDR3 is TGTGCCAGCAGTGCTATACTAGCGGGAGTGTCCTACGAGCAGTACTTC.

This clone appeared a few times. The chain carries TRBV2 and TRBJ1-1; 7 nucleotides agree with TRBD1. The CDR3 has 13 amino acids. V was clipped by 6 bases and J by 11 bases; unmatched bases: 12. CDR1 is SNHLY, CDR2 FYNNEI, per germline. The CDR3 sequence: CASSAQTRGAAFF. DNA for the CDR3: TGTGCCAGCAGCGCTCAAACCAGGGGGGCGGCTTTCTTT.

The CDR3 bases are TGTGCCAGCAGCAGGGACAGGGGAGCCCTCACCTATGGCTACACCTTC. Translation: CASSRDRGALTYGYTF. J is TRBJ1-2 and V is TRBV7-9; 10 bases match TRBD1. Unmatched junction bases numbered 10, after V lost 5 bases and J lost 4 bases. Germline values: CDR1 SEHNR, CDR2 FQNEAQ (reference sequence). This CDR3 spans 16 amino acids.

This chain uses TRBV27 with TRBJ2-5; TRBD1 matches 7 bases. Looked up from germline, CDR1 is MNHEY and CDR2 is SMNVEV (reference sequence). V was pared by 1 base and J by 4 bases, with 3 bases of the junction left unmatched. The CDR3 runs to 14 residues. CDR3 sequence reads: CASSLWDSPETQYF. CDR3 DNA sequence: TGTGCCAGCAGTTTATGGGACAGCCCAGAGACCCAGTACTTC.

This clone showed up many times. J is TRBJ1-1 and V is TRBV13; D is possibly TRBD1 (5 bases). V lost 4 bases and J 2 bases, leaving 8 bases between the germline ends. This CDR3 spans 13 amino acids. CDR1 is PRHDT, CDR2 FYEKMQ, per germline (reference sequence). As DNA, the CDR3 is TGTGCCAGCAGCTCAGACAGCAACACTGAAGCTTTCTTT. Translating gives CASSSDSNTEAFF.

The chain joins TRBV15 to TRBJ1-2; D uncertain. Between the trimmed V and J ends, which lost 3 bases and 4 bases, there was a span of 9 bases. Germline lookup yields CDR1 LNHNV and CDR2 YYDKDF (reference sequence). This CDR3 spans 13 amino acids. CDR3 residues: CATSSPNFYGYTF. In DNA form, the CDR3 reads TGTGCCACCAGCAGTCCAAATTTCTATGGCTACACCTTC. Complete variable domain (other parts from reference TRBV15 and TRBJ1-2): DAMVIQNPRYQVTQFGKPVTLSCSQTLNHNVMYWYQQKSSQAPKLLFHYYDKDFNNEADTPDNFQSRRPNTSFCFLDIRSPGLGDTAMYLCATSSPNFYGYTFGSGTRLTVV.

This clone was detected only a few times. V and J are TRBV6-5 and TRBJ2-2; a weak D match, TRBD1 (5 bases). The germline V gene encodes CDR1 MNHEY and CDR2 SVGAGI. The CDR3 spans 16 residues. The ends were cut back, 0 bases at V and 1 base at J, with 9 bases in the middle. The CDR3 DNA sequence: TGTGCCAGCAGTTACTCTCGTACAGGGAACACCGGGGAGCTGTTTTTT. Protein product: CASSYSRTGNTGELFF.

The table lists this clone with a few counts. The chain uses TRBV30 and TRBJ1-2; 7 nucleotides line up with TRBD1. CDR1 is GTSNPN, CDR2 SVGIG, per germline (reference sequence). The CDR3 has 12 residues. V was pared by 5 bases and J by 6 bases, with 6 bases of the junction left unmatched. This chain's CDR3 is CAWEQGSHGYTF. DNA of the CDR3: TGTGCCTGGGAACAGGGGAGTCATGGCTACACCTTC.

In this sample, this clone turned up a few times. V is TRBV19 and J is TRBJ1-5; D gene uncertain. The germline gives CDR1 LNHDA, CDR2 SQIVND (reference sequence). This CDR3 contains 14 residues. The ends were cut back, 5 bases at V and 3 bases at J, with 11 bases in the middle. CDR3 amino acids: CASSGQVANQPQHF. The CDR3 region has the DNA TGTGCCAGTAGTGGGCAGGTGGCCAATCAGCCCCAGCATTTT.

The rearrangement uses TRBV27 and TRBJ2-7, with 7 bases lining up with TRBD1. The CDR3 covers 13 residues. The J segment lost 3 bases and the V segment lost 4 bases, leaving 3 bases of the junction unmatched. Germline assignment: CDR1 MNHEY and CDR2 SMNVEV (reference sequence). DNA of the CDR3: TGTGCCAGCAGTTCCCGACAGGGCTACGAGCAGTACTTC. Translating it yields CASSSRQGYEQYF.

The chain combines TRBV15 with TRBJ2-7; TRBD1 is a possible D gene (5 bases). Trimming took off 1 base at V and 0 bases at J, with 7 bases between the two ends. The CDR3 covers 14 residues. The germline CDR1 and CDR2 sequences are LNHNV and YYDKDF (reference sequence). The CDR3 protein is CATSRGGASYEQYF. The DNA for the CDR3 is TGTGCCACCAGCAGAGGTGGGGCCTCCTACGAGCAGTACTTC.

This clone was counted between two and nine times. The chain couples TRBV30 to TRBJ2-5, with D perhaps matching TRBD2 (5 bases). V lost 0 bases and J lost 2, with 13 bases in between. Looked up from germline, CDR1 is GTSNPN and CDR2 is SVGIG (reference sequence). The CDR3 extends over 15 amino acids. CDR3 coding DNA: TGTGCCTGGAGTGTAATGGCGGGTCAGCAAGAGACCCAGTACTTC. Translation gives CAWSVMAGQQETQYF.

This clone came up a few times. The chain joins TRBV6-1 to TRBJ1-1; TRBD1 might be the D (5 bases). The V gene's germline CDR1 is MNHNS and CDR2 SASEGT. The CDR3 contains 14 residues. V lost 6 bases to trimming and J lost 5 bases, with 16 bases between them. The DNA of the CDR3 is TGTGCCAGCAGAAGCGGGGACTGGGGTACTGAAGCTTTCTTT. It specifies CASRSGDWGTEAFF.

V gene TRBV18 combines with J gene TRBJ2-1; TRBD1 is a possible D gene (6 bases). The V gene's germline CDR1 is KGHSH and CDR2 LQKENI. Trimming cost V 0 bases and J 9 bases, with 18 bases left between them. CDR3 length equals 16 residues. CDR3: CASSPPYRELDGEQFF. Written as DNA, the CDR3 is TGTGCCAGCTCACCACCGTACAGGGAATTGGACGGTGAGCAGTTCTTC.

This clone was seen only a few times. The chain has TRBV30 and TRBJ1-1, with D perhaps TRBD1 (6 bases). Trimming took 5 bases from V and 9 from J, leaving 19 bases between them. Germline values: CDR1 GTSNPN, CDR2 SVGIG (reference sequence). This CDR3 has 13 amino acids. The CDR3 reads CAWDQGFEGKAFF. The CDR3 DNA follows: TGTGCCTGGGATCAGGGGTTCGAGGGCAAAGCTTTCTTT.

CDR3 loop: CASGRGLANYEQYF. The CDR3 region has the DNA TGTGCCAGCGGAAGGGGACTAGCTAACTACGAGCAGTACTTC. This chain joins TRBV6-1 and TRBJ2-7, with 9 bases aligning to TRBD2. The CDR3 sequence is 14 residues long. V shed 8 bases, J shed 3 bases, and the junction held 8 bases outside the gene matches. Germline values: CDR1 MNHNS, CDR2 SASEGT.

The rearrangement uses TRBV5-1 and TRBJ2-5, with 8 bases matching TRBD2. The CDR3 contains 14 residues. V shed 4 bases, J shed 5 bases, and the junction held 7 bases outside the gene matches. Per germline, CDR1 SGHRS and CDR2 YFSETQ. CDR3 DNA sequence: TGCGCCAGCAGCACGTCAGCGGGGGTTGAGACCCAGTACTTC. This codes for CASSTSAGVETQYF.

The DNA of the CDR3 is TGTGCCAGCAGCTTAATAGTCCCTGAGACAGGTCTTTCCGGGGCCAACGTCCTGACTTTC. Translating gives CASSLIVPETGLSGANVLTF. This chain links TRBV7-8 with TRBJ2-6, with D maybe TRBD1 (6 bases). The germline CDR1 and CDR2 sequences are SGHVS and FQNEAQ. The CDR3 covers 20 residues. Trimming pared 2 bases from V and 4 bases from J, leaving 24 bases between.

The chain combines TRBV18 with TRBJ1-4; D gene unclear. This CDR3 comprises 14 residues. Germline V gene sequence: CDR1 KGHSH, CDR2 LQKENI. V was cut by 6 bases and J by 7 bases, with 15 bases left in between. CDR3 nucleotides: TGTGCCAGCTCGCCTAGCGGGCTGGCTGAAAAACTGTTTTTT. Translation: CASSPSGLAEKLFF.

The rearrangement uses TRBV4-1 and TRBJ2-1; TRBD2 might be the D (6 bases). Germline V gene data show CDR1 as MGHRA and CDR2 as YSYEKL. Between the trimmed V and J ends, which lost 3 bases and 8 bases, there was a span of 20 bases. The CDR3 has 16 amino acids. This chain's CDR3 is CASSQWDGGSMDEQFF. CDR3 nucleotide sequence: TGCGCCAGCAGCCAGTGGGACGGGGGATCGATGGATGAGCAGTTCTTC.